This is a list of T cell receptor beta chains from one sample in a study of T cell responses to AZD1222 COVID-19 vaccine. Measured with immunoSEQ multiplex PCR; TCRdb has only the in-frame clones, and not every one. Among 120,000 to 150,000 clones listed, around 90% were seen once. Sample: peripheral blood, taken 28 days after the second AZD1222 dose. The receptor source for this set is an adult who received the AZD1222 COVID-19 vaccine. CDR3s include the opening cysteine and the closing phenylalanine or tryptophan. The D gene is left open where the match is weak. Size values are once, few and many counts, or a class for expanded clones, and some rows have none.

v_gene	j_gene	d_gene	abundance	CDR3aa	CDR3nt
TRBV5-1	TRBJ1-2	.	.	CASSPLAANYGYTF	TGCGCCAGCAGCCCCCTTGCGGCTAACTATGGCTACACCTTC
TRBV11-3	TRBJ2-7	TRBD1	once	CASSSGTGLSEQYF	TGTGCCAGCAGCTCCGGGACAGGGTTGTCCGAGCAGTACTTC
TRBV15	TRBJ2-1	TRBD2	.	CATSPGTSGYNEQFF	TGTGCCACCAGCCCCGGGACTAGCGGTTACAATGAGCAGTTCTTC
TRBV7-2	TRBJ2-1	TRBD2	.	CASSSVTSGGFDEQFF	TGTGCCAGCAGCTCCGTCACTAGCGGCGGGTTCGATGAGCAGTTCTTC
TRBV12-3/TRBV12-4	TRBJ2-2	.	.	CASAPVPGELFF	TGTGCCAGCGCCCCTGTCCCCGGGGAGCTGTTTTTT
TRBV29-1	TRBJ1-2	.	.	CSGKPHQGGYTF	TGCAGCGGTAAACCTCACCAGGGCGGCTACACCTTC
TRBV28	TRBJ1-4	.	few	CASRPSGIEKLFF	TGTGCCAGCAGACCCTCGGGGATTGAAAAACTGTTTTTT
TRBV12-3/TRBV12-4	TRBJ1-2	.	.	CASSLEGFGYTF	TGTGCCAGCAGTTTAGAAGGTTTTGGCTACACCTTC
TRBV7-2	TRBJ1-6	.	.	CASRFHSSYNSPLHF	TGTGCCAGCAGGTTTCACAGCTCCTATAATTCACCCCTCCACTTT
TRBV6-5	TRBJ2-3	.	.	CASSYSIYADTQYF	TGTGCCAGCAGTTACTCCATTTACGCAGATACGCAGTATTTT
TRBV28	TRBJ2-4	.	.	CASSLHSLAKNIQYF	TGTGCCAGCAGTTTACACAGTTTAGCCAAAAACATTCAGTACTTC
TRBV2	TRBJ2-3	TRBD2	.	CASRRELGTDTQYF	TGTGCCAGCAGGCGGGAGTTGGGCACAGATACGCAGTATTTT
TRBV7-9	TRBJ2-3	.	once	CASSSNRVRPTDTQYF	TGTGCCAGCAGCTCCAACAGGGTTCGACCCACAGATACGCAGTATTTT
TRBV11-2	TRBJ2-7	.	.	CASSFGSTYEQYF	TGTGCCAGCAGCTTCGGGAGTACCTACGAGCAGTACTTC
TRBV11-1	TRBJ2-1	.	.	CASRLGRSDNEQFF	TGTGCCAGCAGACTGGGGCGCAGCGACAATGAGCAGTTCTTC
TRBV29-1	TRBJ2-5	.	once	CSVVGFGETQYF	TGCAGCGTTGTTGGTTTCGGAGAGACCCAGTACTTC
TRBV28	TRBJ2-3	.	once	CASSRLEFGTDTQYF	TGTGCCAGCAGTCGACTGGAGTTTGGCACAGATACGCAGTATTTT
TRBV6-2/TRBV6-3	TRBJ2-7	TRBD1	.	CASSYRTGEQYF	TGTGCCAGCAGTTATCGGACAGGAGAGCAGTACTTC
TRBV3-1/TRBV3-2	TRBJ1-6	.	.	CASSQWRRISPLHF	TGTGCCAGCAGCCAATGGAGGAGGATTTCACCCCTCCACTTT
TRBV11-3	TRBJ2-1	TRBD1	.	CASSLDGQGRDNEQFF	TGTGCCAGCAGCTTAGATGGACAGGGGAGGGACAATGAGCAGTTCTTC
TRBV7-2	TRBJ2-7	TRBD2	.	CASSLEREAEQYF	TGTGCCAGCAGCTTGGAGCGGGAGGCCGAGCAGTACTTC
TRBV5-1	TRBJ2-5	TRBD1	.	CASSSSPNRGQETQYF	TGCGCCAGCAGCTCCTCCCCTAACAGGGGCCAAGAGACCCAGTACTTC
TRBV5-1	TRBJ2-3	.	.	CASSLAGRGAGDTQYF	TGCGCCAGCAGCTTGGCCGGCCGGGGGGCAGGTGATACGCAGTATTTT
TRBV3-1/TRBV3-2	TRBJ2-1	.	.	CASSQLYNEQFF	TGTGCCAGCAGCCAACTATACAATGAGCAGTTCTTC
TRBV28	TRBJ2-5	.	.	CASSGLGYQETQYF	TGTGCCAGCAGCGGCTTAGGGTACCAAGAGACCCAGTACTTC